This T cell receptor beta chain was obtained from a study of radiotherapy plus CTLA-4 blockade in lung cancer (dated by TCRdb to the late 2010s). As for the study more broadly: Among enrolled patients, around 20% had an objective response and 31% reached disease control.

The study evaluated CTLA-4 blockade (ipilimumab) given together with focal radiation therapy in patients who had chemo-refractory metastatic non-small-cell lung cancer. V is trimmed back by 1 base and J by 5 bases, and the junction contains 11 bases that no gene match accounts for. The CDR3 starts with the cysteine, ends with the phenylalanine, and has 17 residues. Only the CDR3 portion is preserved as DNA: 51 bases, with reading frame beginning at the first base. The germline V gene specifies SGHTA as CDR1 and FQGNSA as CDR2. Concerning this clone: Its antigen has not been determined. No much larger clonotype is one base removed from it; base qualities were not supplied.

General conclusions and limits of the study: Increased serum interferon-beta after radiation, together with early dynamic changes in blood T cell clones, were reported to be the strongest predictors of response. After treatment with radiotherapy and ipilimumab, TCR clones that originated in tumors expanded in peripheral blood.

Receptor libraries were prepared by the immunoSEQ multiplex PCR assay. TCRdb's version of the immuneACCESS table is confined to in-frame rearrangements and falls short of the full clone set. An unresolved V gene accounts for under half of the shortfall where checked; the remainder is of unknown origin. The sample contains 45,000 to 55,000 clones, 88% of them found a single time. Almost 8% of the sample is in the top ten clones. The input for sequencing was peripheral blood, taken from a patient treated with radiotherapy plus ipilimumab. This TCR was recovered from a human donor with non-small cell lung cancer whose response to radiotherapy plus ipilimumab could not be evaluated. The sequence is built from TRBV7-2 and TRBJ2-5, with 9 middle bases fitting TRBD2. The nucleotide sequence reads TGTGCCAGCAGCTTAGTGAAGCTAGCGGGGAATCTCGAGACCCAGTACTTC. Its protein product is CASSLVKLAGNLETQYF.